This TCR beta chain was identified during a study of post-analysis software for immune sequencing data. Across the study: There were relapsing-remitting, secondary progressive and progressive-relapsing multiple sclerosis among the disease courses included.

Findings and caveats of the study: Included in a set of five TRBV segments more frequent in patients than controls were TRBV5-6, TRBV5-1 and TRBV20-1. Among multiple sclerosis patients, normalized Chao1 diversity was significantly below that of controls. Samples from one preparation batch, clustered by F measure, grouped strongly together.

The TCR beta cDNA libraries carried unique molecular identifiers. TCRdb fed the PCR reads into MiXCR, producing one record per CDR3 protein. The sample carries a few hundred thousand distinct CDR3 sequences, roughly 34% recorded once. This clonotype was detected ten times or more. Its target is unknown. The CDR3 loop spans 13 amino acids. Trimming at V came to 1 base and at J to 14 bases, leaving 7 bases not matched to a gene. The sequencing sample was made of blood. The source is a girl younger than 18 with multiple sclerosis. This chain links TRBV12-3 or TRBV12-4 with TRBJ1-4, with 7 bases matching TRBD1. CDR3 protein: CASSLEGAADLFF. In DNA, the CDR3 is TGTGCCAGCAGTTTAGAGGGGGCGGCAGACCTGTTTTTT.